The 17 T cell receptor beta chains in this list originate from one sample, sequenced in a study of T cell repertoires in cytomegalovirus infection. Their cognate antigens are unknown. TCRdb recomputed calls from the reads with MiXCR, one row per CDR3 protein. The sample contains about 770,000 distinct CDR3 sequences, 25% to 35% of which appear only once. The sequenced sample was cultured CD8+ T cells from PBMCs, obtained from culture after CMV antigen stimulation. The source of these receptors is a human donor in good health (CMV status not recorded). Some clones in this sample may be carry-over from other donors' samples.

This clonotype was recorded at least ten times. The CDR3 nucleotides are TGTGCCAGCAGTGGTATAAGTTACGGTGAGACCCAGTACTTC. As protein: CASSGISYGETQYF. The V and J genes are TRBV6-1 and TRBJ2-5; D call uncertain. Germline V gene data show CDR1 as MNHNS and CDR2 as SASEGT. Trimming pared 4 bases from V and 5 bases from J, leaving 14 bases between. The CDR3 totals 14 residues.

This clonotype was seen a single time. The V and J genes are TRBV4-1 and TRBJ1-5; maybe TRBD1 (6 bases). CDR1 and CDR2 from the germline V gene are MGHRA and YSYEKL. V lost 6 bases, J lost 2 bases, and 17 bases lay in between. The CDR3 runs to 16 residues. The CDR3 DNA is TGCGCCAGCAGGCGGGACACAGAAAAGGGCAATCAGCCCCAGCATTTT. Its protein is CASRRDTEKGNQPQHF.

This clonotype was observed many times. The genes are TRBV7-9 and TRBJ2-1, with unresolved D. Germline V gene data show CDR1 as SEHNR and CDR2 as FQNEAQ (reference sequence). Trimming removed 2 bases at V and 0 bases at J, with 17 bases between. CDR3 length: 18 amino acids. CDR3 nucleotide sequence: TGTGCCAGCAGCTTAACTTCGATCACCGCTACCTCCTACAATGAGCAGTTCTTC. It encodes CASSLTSITATSYNEQFF.

In this sample, this clonotype turned up a few times. V is TRBV7-6 and J is TRBJ2-3; D remains ambiguous. Trimming shortened V by 0 bases and J by 4 bases, and 8 bases separated the two germline ends. The CDR3 has 14 residues. Germline CDR1 reads SGHVS; CDR2 reads FNYEAQ. CDR3 loop: CASSLASFPDTQYF. The DNA for the CDR3 is TGTGCCAGCAGCTTAGCAAGTTTCCCAGATACGCAGTATTTT.

The rearrangement uses TRBV29-1 and TRBJ2-7; the D is unclear. The CDR3 is 12 amino acids. Germline lookup yields CDR1 SQVTM and CDR2 ANQGSEA. The V gene lost 4 bases and the J gene lost 0 bases, with 7 bases spanning the gap. The CDR3 reads CSVALSSYEQYV. In DNA form, the CDR3 reads TGCAGCGTTGCACTGAGCTCCTACGAGCAGTACGTC.

The chain uses TRBV27 and TRBJ2-7; possible D gene TRBD1, 6 bases. The CDR3 is 16 amino acids. Trimming shortened V by 5 bases and J by 2 bases, and 19 bases separated the two germline ends. Germline CDR1 MNHEY, CDR2 SMNVEV (reference sequence). CDR3 nucleotides: TGTGCCAGCAGTCCCGTGATCCAGGACAGAGCCTACGAGCAGTACGTC. Amino acids: CASSPVIQDRAYEQYV.

The chain uses TRBV5-5 and TRBJ2-3, with 13 bases identical to TRBD2. V trimming: 4 bases; J trimming: 0 bases; junction bases outside the gene matches: 8. The CDR3 sequence is 18 residues long. CDR1 is SGHKS and CDR2 is YYEKEE in the germline V gene (reference sequence). In DNA form, the CDR3 reads TGTGCCAGCAGCCCCAGACTAGCGGGGGGCCCTAGCACAGATACGCAGTATTTT. Encoded protein: CASSPRLAGGPSTDTQYF.

The chain recombines TRBV7-2 with TRBJ1-1; perhaps TRBD1 as D (6 bases). Trimming took 5 bases from V and 2 from J, leaving 15 bases between them. The CDR3 covers 15 residues. Germline-derived CDR1 and CDR2 are SGHTA and FQGNSA. CDR3 loop: CASSQLTGINTEAFF. The CDR3 DNA reads TGTGCCAGCAGCCAATTGACAGGAATAAACACTGAAGCTTTCTTT. Full variable domain (outside the CDR3, taken from reference TRBV7-2 and TRBJ1-1): GAGVSQSPSNKVTEKGKDVELRCDPISGHTALYWYRQSLGQGLEFLIYFQGNSAPDKSGLPSDRFSAERTGGSVSTLTIQRTQQEDSAVYLCASSQLTGINTEAFFGQGTRLTVV.

The chain combines TRBV7-6 with TRBJ2-1; 10 bases align to TRBD2. After removal of 1 base from V and 10 bases from J, the junction contained 10 bases not matched to a gene. The CDR3 is 16 residues long. Per germline, CDR1 SGHVS and CDR2 FNYEAQ. The CDR3 DNA reads TGTGCCAGCAGCTTAGAAATAGCGGGGGGCGAGGGCGAGCAGTTCTTC. Translated, it gives CASSLEIAGGEGEQFF.

The chain links TRBV7-9 to TRBJ1-5; D uncertain. The germline V gene has CDR1 SEHNR and CDR2 FQNEAQ (reference sequence). V was clipped by 0 bases and J by 7 bases, with 10 bases between them. There are 14 residues in the CDR3. CDR3 DNA sequence: TGTGCCAGCAGCTTAGCAGGGAGCAGCCAGCCCCAGCATTTT. It is translated as CASSLAGSSQPQHF.

The chain employs TRBV4-1 and TRBJ1-2; D gene unclear. CDR3 size: 14 residues. The V gene lost 0 bases and the J gene lost 5 bases, with 10 bases spanning the gap. Germline V gene data show CDR1 as MGHRA and CDR2 as YSYEKL. CDR3 sequence reads: CASSQELRAYGYTF. DNA of the CDR3: TGCGCCAGCAGCCAAGAGCTCAGAGCTTATGGCTACACCTTC.

The chain employs TRBV9 and TRBJ1-1; 9 bases align to TRBD1. The CDR3 totals 19 residues. With V trimmed by 2 bases and J by 0 bases, 14 bases remained unmatched. Per germline, CDR1 SGDLS and CDR2 YYNGEE. In DNA, the CDR3 is TGTGCCAGCAGCGTGGCTAACCTTACAGGGGGCGTAATGAACACTGAAGCTTTCTTT. Protein: CASSVANLTGGVMNTEAFF. Based on the CDR3 plus reference TRBV9 and TRBJ1-1, the full variable domain is DSGVTQTPKHLITATGQRVTLRCSPRSGDLSVYWYQQSLDQGLQFLIQYYNGEERAKGNILERFSAQQFPDLHSELNLSSLELGDSALYFCASSVANLTGGVMNTEAFFGQGTRLTVV.

The J gene is TRBJ2-3, the V gene TRBV5-1; D not certain. The CDR3 has 15 amino acids. The V end lost 4 bases, the J end lost 0 bases, and 12 bases lay between the germline ends. Germline assignment: CDR1 SGHRS and CDR2 YFSETQ. In nucleotides, the CDR3 is TGCGCCAGCAGCCTTCTACGTCCCAGCACAGATACGCAGTATTTT. This codes for CASSLLRPSTDTQYF. The full variable domain, rest sourced from reference TRBV5-1 and TRBJ2-3, is KAGVTQTPRYLIKTRGQQVTLSCSPISGHRSVSWYQQTPGQGLQFLFEYFSETQRNKGNFPGRFSGRQFSNSRSEMNVSTLELGDSALYLCASSLLRPSTDTQYFGPGTRLTVL.

The V gene is TRBV14, the J gene TRBJ1-4, with 9 bases that match TRBD1. This CDR3 comprises 17 residues. CDR1 SGHDN and CDR2 FVKESK come from the germline V gene. J lost 5 bases, V lost 1 base, and 8 bases had no gene match. CDR3 DNA: TGTGCCAGCAGCCAAGGTACAACAGGGGGCACAAATGAAAAACTGTTTTTT. This gives the protein CASSQGTTGGTNEKLFF.

This clonotype was detected ten times or more. The chain recombines TRBV7-8 with TRBJ1-1; D uncertain. Germline V gene data show CDR1 as SGHVS and CDR2 as FQNEAQ. V was trimmed by 1 base and J by 0 bases, leaving 9 bases between them. This CDR3 is built from 15 residues. In DNA form, the CDR3 reads TGTGCCAGCAGCTTAGGAATGGGTATGAACACTGAAGCTTTCTTT. Amino acids: CASSLGMGMNTEAFF.

This clonotype was detected only a few times. The rearrangement links TRBV4-1 to TRBJ2-1; possible D gene TRBD2, 5 bases. Germline V gene sequence: CDR1 MGHRA, CDR2 YSYEKL. Trimming took 3 bases from V and 8 from J, leaving 14 bases between them. This CDR3 is 14 amino acids long. The CDR3 protein is CASSHPNAEDEQFF. CDR3 coding DNA: TGCGCCAGCAGCCACCCGAACGCGGAGGATGAGCAGTTCTTC.

This clonotype was detected a few times. V usage is TRBV6-6 and J usage is TRBJ2-7; D is unresolved. Trimming removed 7 bases at V and 1 base at J, with 11 bases between. This CDR3 spans 13 amino acids. The germline CDR1 and CDR2 sequences are MNHNY and SVGAGI (reference sequence). The CDR3 loop reads CASIDTESYEQYF. The CDR3 DNA is TGTGCCAGCATTGACACCGAATCCTACGAGCAGTACTTC.